Listed below are T cell receptor beta chains from one sample, sequenced in a study of blood T cells in healthy people across ages. TCRdb re-derived calls from the 5' RACE reads in MiXCR, one entry per CDR3 protein. The sample has about a million distinct CDR3 sequences; roughly 51% are singletons. The sequenced material came from blood. These receptors all come from a woman aged 55-69 years in good health. CDR3s include the opening cysteine and the closing phenylalanine or tryptophan. The order of the fields is D gene, clone size, J gene, V gene, CDR3 protein, CDR3 DNA. The D gene is left open where the match is weak. Not all rows give a size; the values are once, few, many and, for expanded clones, a class.

d_call: .; clone_size: .; j_call: TRBJ2-5; v_call: TRBV27; cdr3_aa: CASSLGVRGETQYF; cdr3_nt: TGTGCCAGCAGTTTAGGGGTTCGAGGAGAGACCCAGTACTTC
d_call: .; clone_size: .; j_call: TRBJ2-3; v_call: TRBV11-2; cdr3_aa: CASSMRAASTDTRYF; cdr3_nt: TGTGCCAGCAGCATGCGTGCAGCTAGCACAGATACGCGGTATTTT
d_call: TRBD2; clone_size: .; j_call: TRBJ2-1; v_call: TRBV20-1; cdr3_aa: CSARRAGVYNEQFF; cdr3_nt: TGCAGTGCCAGAAGGGCGGGAGTATACAATGAGCAGTTCTTC
d_call: .; clone_size: .; j_call: TRBJ2-7; v_call: TRBV29-1; cdr3_aa: CSVVYGSYEQYF; cdr3_nt: TGCAGCGTTGTATACGGGAGCTACGAGCAGTACTTC
d_call: .; clone_size: few; j_call: TRBJ2-7; v_call: TRBV20-1; cdr3_aa: CSAREGGGTHYEQYF; cdr3_nt: TGCAGTGCTAGAGAAGGGGGGGGAACCCACTACGAGCAGTACTTC
d_call: .; clone_size: .; j_call: TRBJ1-2; v_call: TRBV9; cdr3_aa: CASSVATYSGYTF; cdr3_nt: TGTGCCAGCAGCGTAGCTACGTACTCCGGCTACACCTTC
d_call: .; clone_size: .; j_call: TRBJ2-7; v_call: TRBV12-3/TRBV12-4; cdr3_aa: CASSLAPGIYEQYF; cdr3_nt: TGTGCCAGCAGTTTAGCCCCGGGGATTTACGAGCAGTACTTC
d_call: TRBD2; clone_size: few; j_call: TRBJ2-1; v_call: TRBV28; cdr3_aa: CASRKTSGSSRSHEQFF; cdr3_nt: TGTGCCAGCAGAAAGACTAGCGGGAGCTCAAGGTCCCATGAGCAGTTCTTC
d_call: TRBD2; clone_size: few; j_call: TRBJ2-7; v_call: TRBV27; cdr3_aa: CASSTPLAGRYEQYF; cdr3_nt: TGTGCCAGCTCCACGCCCCTAGCGGGAAGGTACGAGCAGTACTTC
d_call: .; clone_size: .; j_call: TRBJ2-3; v_call: TRBV5-1; cdr3_aa: CASQTEDTQYF; cdr3_nt: TGCGCCAGCCAGACTGAAGATACGCAGTATTTT
d_call: .; clone_size: few; j_call: TRBJ2-6; v_call: TRBV10-3; cdr3_aa: CATRVIGSGANVLTF; cdr3_nt: TGTGCCACCAGGGTTATTGGCTCTGGGGCCAACGTCCTGACTTTC
d_call: .; clone_size: .; j_call: TRBJ2-1; v_call: TRBV7-9; cdr3_aa: CASRISSSYNEQFF; cdr3_nt: TGTGCCAGCAGAATCTCTAGCTCCTACAATGAGCAGTTCTTC
d_call: TRBD1; clone_size: .; j_call: TRBJ2-4; v_call: TRBV7-3; cdr3_aa: CASSFQEGTDRYF; cdr3_nt: TGTGCCAGCAGCTTCCAAGAAGGGACAGACAGGTACTTC
d_call: TRBD2; clone_size: .; j_call: TRBJ2-7; v_call: TRBV2; cdr3_aa: CASSRLADYEQYF; cdr3_nt: TGTGCCAGCTCGCGACTAGCGGACTACGAGCAGTACTTC
d_call: .; clone_size: .; j_call: TRBJ2-7; v_call: TRBV11-2; cdr3_aa: CASTASGTLGEQYF; cdr3_nt: TGTGCCAGCACCGCCTCCGGGACTTTGGGGGAGCAGTACTTC
d_call: .; clone_size: few; j_call: TRBJ2-1; v_call: TRBV18; cdr3_aa: CASSQSRRDNEQFF; cdr3_nt: TGTGCCAGCTCACAGTCCAGACGGGACAATGAGCAGTTCTTC
d_call: .; clone_size: .; j_call: TRBJ2-5; v_call: TRBV10-3; cdr3_aa: CAISDRGRPESETQYF; cdr3_nt: TGTGCCATCAGTGACCGGGGGAGGCCCGAGAGTGAGACCCAGTACTTC
d_call: TRBD2; clone_size: .; j_call: TRBJ2-3; v_call: TRBV20-1; cdr3_aa: CSARVGTSDPTDTQYF; cdr3_nt: TGCAGTGCTAGAGTTGGGACTAGCGACCCCACAGATACGCAGTATTTT
d_call: .; clone_size: .; j_call: TRBJ2-7; v_call: TRBV7-2; cdr3_aa: CASSEGTGWAYEQYF; cdr3_nt: TGTGCCAGCAGCGAGGGGACGGGTTGGGCCTACGAGCAGTACTTC
d_call: .; clone_size: .; j_call: TRBJ2-1; v_call: TRBV20-1; cdr3_aa: CSAIKSMNEQFF; cdr3_nt: TGCAGTGCTATCAAGTCTATGAATGAGCAGTTCTTC
d_call: .; clone_size: few; j_call: TRBJ1-6; v_call: TRBV20-1; cdr3_aa: CSALEGSPNSPLHF; cdr3_nt: TGCAGTGCTTTAGAGGGGAGTCCAAATTCACCCCTCCACTTT
d_call: TRBD2; clone_size: few; j_call: TRBJ2-5; v_call: TRBV20-1; cdr3_aa: CSASPASGRKETQYF; cdr3_nt: TGCAGTGCTAGTCCGGCTAGCGGGAGGAAAGAGACCCAGTACTTC
d_call: TRBD2; clone_size: .; j_call: TRBJ2-4; v_call: TRBV7-8; cdr3_aa: CASSPTSGSWNIQYF; cdr3_nt: TGTGCCAGCAGCCCGACTAGCGGGAGTTGGAACATTCAGTACTTC
d_call: .; clone_size: .; j_call: TRBJ2-3; v_call: TRBV28; cdr3_aa: CASRGRADTDTQYF; cdr3_nt: TGTGCCAGCCGGGGAAGGGCAGACACAGATACGCAGTATTTT
d_call: .; clone_size: .; j_call: TRBJ2-1; v_call: TRBV9; cdr3_aa: CASSPLYRVSEQFF; cdr3_nt: TGTGCCAGCAGCCCGCTATACAGGGTGAGTGAGCAGTTCTTC
d_call: TRBD2; clone_size: .; j_call: TRBJ2-3; v_call: TRBV7-2; cdr3_aa: CASSQIGLQRGPTDTQYF; cdr3_nt: TGTGCCAGCAGCCAAATCGGACTACAGCGGGGACCCACAGATACGCAGTATTTT
d_call: .; clone_size: few; j_call: TRBJ2-7; v_call: TRBV7-9; cdr3_aa: CASSLVSARGSEQYF; cdr3_nt: TGTGCCAGCAGCTTAGTCTCGGCGAGAGGCAGCGAGCAGTACTTC
d_call: TRBD1; clone_size: .; j_call: TRBJ2-3; v_call: TRBV24-1; cdr3_aa: CATSDSGTGPRNTDTQYF; cdr3_nt: TGTGCCACCAGTGATTCCGGGACAGGGCCGAGAAACACAGATACGCAGTATTTT
d_call: TRBD2; clone_size: .; j_call: TRBJ2-5; v_call: TRBV20-1; cdr3_aa: CSASPSASGRGYEQYF; cdr3_nt: TGCAGTGCTAGTCCCTCGGCTAGCGGGAGAGGCTATGAGCAGTACTTC
d_call: TRBD2; clone_size: many; j_call: TRBJ2-3; v_call: TRBV29-1; cdr3_aa: CSVRRGGSNTDTQYF; cdr3_nt: TGCAGCGTACGGCGTGGCGGGAGTAACACAGATACGCAGTATTTT
d_call: .; clone_size: .; j_call: TRBJ1-2; v_call: TRBV15; cdr3_aa: CATSRDVVGGRYGYTF; cdr3_nt: TGTGCCACCAGCAGAGATGTCGTTGGGGGCCGCTATGGCTACACCTTC
d_call: TRBD1; clone_size: .; j_call: TRBJ2-5; v_call: TRBV7-8; cdr3_aa: CASSPYADRGGQTQYF; cdr3_nt: TGTGCCAGCAGCCCATACGCGGACAGGGGCGGGCAGACCCAGTACTTC
d_call: .; clone_size: .; j_call: TRBJ2-3; v_call: TRBV7-2; cdr3_aa: CASQGTTDAQYF; cdr3_nt: TGTGCCAGCCAAGGAACCACAGATGCGCAGTATTTT
d_call: .; clone_size: .; j_call: TRBJ2-1; v_call: TRBV6-1; cdr3_aa: CASSEFSVNEQFF; cdr3_nt: TGTGCCAGCAGTGAATTTAGCGTCAATGAGCAGTTCTTC
d_call: .; clone_size: .; j_call: TRBJ2-1; v_call: TRBV7-6; cdr3_aa: CASSLEATGSRDEQFF; cdr3_nt: TGTGCCAGCAGCTTAGAGGCAACAGGGAGTAGGGATGAGCAGTTCTTC
d_call: TRBD2; clone_size: many; j_call: TRBJ2-5; v_call: TRBV4-2; cdr3_aa: CASSQDPREGETQYF; cdr3_nt: TGTGCCAGCAGCCAAGATCCGCGGGAGGGAGAGACCCAGTACTTC
d_call: .; clone_size: .; j_call: TRBJ2-3; v_call: TRBV27; cdr3_aa: CASRETRSTDTQYF; cdr3_nt: TGTGCCAGCAGGGAAACTCGAAGCACAGATACGCAGTATTTT
d_call: .; clone_size: once; j_call: TRBJ2-1; v_call: TRBV6-1; cdr3_aa: CACSELGIRNEQFF; cdr3_nt: TGTGCCTGCAGTGAATTAGGTATCAGGAATGAGCAGTTCTTC
d_call: .; clone_size: .; j_call: TRBJ2-3; v_call: TRBV28; cdr3_aa: CASSPPAELTDTQYF; cdr3_nt: TGTGCCAGCAGTCCCCCAGCGGAGCTCACAGATACGCAGTATTTT
d_call: .; clone_size: .; j_call: TRBJ2-5; v_call: TRBV3-1; cdr3_aa: CASSPRHSPTLWEQYF; cdr3_nt: TGTGCCAGCAGCCCAAGACATTCACCCACCTTATGGGAGCAGTACTTC
d_call: .; clone_size: .; j_call: TRBJ2-3; v_call: TRBV7-3; cdr3_aa: CASTVGGGSSTDTQYF; cdr3_nt: TGTGCCAGCACCGTAGGGGGAGGCTCTAGCACAGATACGCAGTATTTT
d_call: .; clone_size: many; j_call: TRBJ2-5; v_call: TRBV7-2; cdr3_aa: CASSLGTAQETQYF; cdr3_nt: TGTGCCAGCAGTCTTGGAACAGCGCAAGAGACCCAGTACTTC
d_call: TRBD1; clone_size: .; j_call: TRBJ1-5; v_call: TRBV27; cdr3_aa: CASSPMGRGRDQPQHF; cdr3_nt: TGTGCCAGCTCCCCTATGGGCAGGGGGCGCGATCAGCCCCAGCATTTT
d_call: TRBD1; clone_size: .; j_call: TRBJ2-7; v_call: TRBV6-5; cdr3_aa: CASRQGDSYEQYF; cdr3_nt: TGTGCCAGCAGACAGGGGGACTCCTACGAGCAGTACTTC
d_call: .; clone_size: .; j_call: TRBJ2-1; v_call: TRBV6-2/TRBV6-3; cdr3_aa: CASSYSTARGNGQFF; cdr3_nt: TGTGCCAGCAGTTACTCCACAGCGCGAGGGAATGGGCAGTTCTTC
d_call: .; clone_size: few; j_call: TRBJ2-7; v_call: TRBV7-2; cdr3_aa: CASSLKSDSAHEQYF; cdr3_nt: TGTGCCAGCAGCTTAAAATCCGATAGCGCCCACGAGCAGTACTTC
d_call: TRBD1; clone_size: .; j_call: TRBJ1-2; v_call: TRBV7-2; cdr3_aa: CASSLSPGQGTGYTF; cdr3_nt: TGTGCCAGCAGCCTCAGCCCGGGACAGGGAACCGGCTACACCTTC
d_call: .; clone_size: once; j_call: TRBJ2-7; v_call: TRBV18; cdr3_aa: CASSPAQGNYEQYF; cdr3_nt: TGTGCCAGCTCACCGGCACAGGGAAACTACGAGCAGTACTTC